One and the same sample provided the 3 T cell receptor beta chains below, sequenced in a study of T cells after posttransplantation cyclophosphamide. Method: immunoSEQ multiplex PCR; TCRdb's copy keeps in-frame clones and lacks some. The sample holds about 47,000 clones, around 94% seen once. The material sequenced was PBMCs. These TCRs come from a young woman in good health and a related stem cell transplant donor.

This clone was recorded a few times. The chain links TRBV30 to TRBJ1-1; D is possibly TRBD1 (6 bases). The germline V and J ends were trimmed by 4 bases and 11 bases, with 20 bases remaining between them. The CDR3 has 13 residues. Germline V CDR1 and CDR2: GTSNPN, SVGIG (reference sequence). The CDR3 DNA sequence: TGTGCCTGGACCTATGGGGGGGCTCCGATGGCTTTCTTT. It translates to CAWTYGGAPMAFF.

V and J are TRBV6-6 and TRBJ2-7; 11 bases map to TRBD2. The CDR3 is made up of 13 amino acids. Germline CDR1 and CDR2: MNHNY and SVGAGI (reference sequence). The V gene end was trimmed by 9 bases and the J gene end by 3 bases; junction bases not matched to a gene: 4. Here the CDR3 reads CASGLAGIYEQYF. CDR3 coding DNA: TGTGCCAGTGGACTAGCGGGCATCTACGAGCAGTACTTC.

V is TRBV5-4 and J is TRBJ2-3; D is undetermined. Trimming took off 1 base at V and 2 bases at J, with 11 bases between the two ends. The germline CDR1 and CDR2 sequences are SGHNT and YYREEE (reference sequence). The CDR3 consists of 15 residues. The CDR3 reads CASSLPLANTDTQYF. CDR3 nucleotides: TGTGCCAGCAGCTTGCCATTGGCCAACACAGATACGCAGTATTTT.